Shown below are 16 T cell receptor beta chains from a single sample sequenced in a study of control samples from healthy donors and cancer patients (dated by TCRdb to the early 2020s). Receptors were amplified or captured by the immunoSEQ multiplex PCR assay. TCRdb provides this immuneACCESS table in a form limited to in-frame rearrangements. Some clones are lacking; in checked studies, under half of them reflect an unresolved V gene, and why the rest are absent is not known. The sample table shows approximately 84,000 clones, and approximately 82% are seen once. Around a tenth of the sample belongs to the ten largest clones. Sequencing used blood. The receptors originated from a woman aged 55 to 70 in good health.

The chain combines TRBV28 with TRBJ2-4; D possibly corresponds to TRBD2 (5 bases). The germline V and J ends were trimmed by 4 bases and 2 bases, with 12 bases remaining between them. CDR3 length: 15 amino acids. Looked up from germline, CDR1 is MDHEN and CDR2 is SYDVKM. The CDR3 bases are TGTGCCAGCAGTTCACGGGGATCCTCCAAAAACATTCAGTACTTC. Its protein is CASSSRGSSKNIQYF. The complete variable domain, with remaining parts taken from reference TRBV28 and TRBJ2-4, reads DVKVTQSSRYLVKRTGEKVFLECVQDMDHENMFWYRQDPGLGLRLIYFSYDVKMKEKGDIPEGYSVSREKKERFSLILESASTNQTSMYLCASSSRGSSKNIQYFGAGTRLSVL.

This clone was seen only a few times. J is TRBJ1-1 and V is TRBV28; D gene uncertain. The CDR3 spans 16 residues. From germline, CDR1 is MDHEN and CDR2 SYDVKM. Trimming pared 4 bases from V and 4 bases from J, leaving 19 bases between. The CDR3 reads CASSSRIYAEGTEAFF. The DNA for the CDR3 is TGTGCCAGCAGTTCCCGAATCTACGCGGAGGGCACTGAAGCTTTCTTT.

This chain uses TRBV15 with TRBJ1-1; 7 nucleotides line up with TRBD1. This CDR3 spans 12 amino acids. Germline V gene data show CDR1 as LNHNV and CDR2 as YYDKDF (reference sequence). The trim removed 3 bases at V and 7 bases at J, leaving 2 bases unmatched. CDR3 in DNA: TGTGCCACCAGCAGGACAGGGTTTGAAGCTTTCTTT. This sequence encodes CATSRTGFEAFF.

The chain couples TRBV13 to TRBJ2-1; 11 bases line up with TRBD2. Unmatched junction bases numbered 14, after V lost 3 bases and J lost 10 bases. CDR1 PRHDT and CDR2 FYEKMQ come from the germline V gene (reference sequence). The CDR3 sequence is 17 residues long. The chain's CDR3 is CASSFGFSGGASGEQFF. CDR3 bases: TGTGCCAGCAGCTTTGGCTTTAGCGGGGGGGCCTCTGGAGAGCAGTTCTTC.

The CDR3 protein is CASSLEQGAYYGYTF. The CDR3 DNA reads TGTGCCAGCAGCTTAGAACAGGGGGCATACTATGGCTACACCTTC. The V gene is TRBV7-2, the J gene TRBJ1-2; 9 nucleotides align to TRBD1. J was trimmed by 3 bases and V by 1 base; bases with no gene match: 3. The germline V gene has CDR1 SGHTA and CDR2 FQGNSA. The CDR3 sequence is 15 residues long.

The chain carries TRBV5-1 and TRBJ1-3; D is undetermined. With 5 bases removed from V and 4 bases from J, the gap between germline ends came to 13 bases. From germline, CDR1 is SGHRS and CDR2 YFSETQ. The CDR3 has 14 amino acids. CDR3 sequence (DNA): TGCGCCAGCAGTCTGGGCTGGGAGGGAAACACCATATATTTT. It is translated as CASSLGWEGNTIYF.

In nucleotides, the CDR3 is TGTGCCAGCAGTTTGGCGATATTGGGCGGGACCCAGTACTTC. Its translation is CASSLAILGGTQYF. The chain combines TRBV6-2 or TRBV6-3 with TRBJ2-5; D not certain. This CDR3 comprises 14 residues. The germline V gene encodes CDR1 MNHEY and CDR2 SVGEGT. Trimming pared 4 bases from V and 7 bases from J, leaving 16 bases between.

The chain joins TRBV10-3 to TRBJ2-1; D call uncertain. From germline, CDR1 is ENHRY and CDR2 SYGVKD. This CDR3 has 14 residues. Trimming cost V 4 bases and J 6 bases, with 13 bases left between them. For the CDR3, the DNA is TGTGCCATCAGTGCTCAAAATAATTTCAATGAGCAGTTCTTC. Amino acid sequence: CAISAQNNFNEQFF.

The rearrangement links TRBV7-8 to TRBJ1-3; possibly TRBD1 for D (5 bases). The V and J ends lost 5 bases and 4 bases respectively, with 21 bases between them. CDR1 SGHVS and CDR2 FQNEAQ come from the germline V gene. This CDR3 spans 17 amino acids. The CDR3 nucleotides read TGTGCCAGCAGCCTACTGGGGCAGTTGGGATGGGGAAACACCATATATTTT. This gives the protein CASSLLGQLGWGNTIYF. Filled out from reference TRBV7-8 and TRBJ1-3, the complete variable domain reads GAGVSQSPRYKVAKRGQDVALRCDPISGHVSLFWYQQALGQGPEFLTYFQNEAQLDKSGLPSDRFFAERPEGSVSTLKIQRTQQEDSAVYLCASSLLGQLGWGNTIYFGEGSWLTVV.

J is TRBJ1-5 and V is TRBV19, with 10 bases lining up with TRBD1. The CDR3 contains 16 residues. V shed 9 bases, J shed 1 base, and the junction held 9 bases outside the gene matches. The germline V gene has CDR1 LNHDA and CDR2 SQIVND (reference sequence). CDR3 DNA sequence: TGTGCCAGCAACGACAGGGGGCTTCGGAGCAATCAGCCCCAGCATTTT. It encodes CASNDRGLRSNQPQHF.

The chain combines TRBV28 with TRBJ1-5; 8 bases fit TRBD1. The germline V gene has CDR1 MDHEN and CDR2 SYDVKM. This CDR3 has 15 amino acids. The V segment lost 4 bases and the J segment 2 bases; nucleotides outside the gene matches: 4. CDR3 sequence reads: CASSSGGSGNQPQHF. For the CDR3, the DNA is TGTGCCAGCAGTTCAGGGGGCTCGGGCAATCAGCCCCAGCATTTT.

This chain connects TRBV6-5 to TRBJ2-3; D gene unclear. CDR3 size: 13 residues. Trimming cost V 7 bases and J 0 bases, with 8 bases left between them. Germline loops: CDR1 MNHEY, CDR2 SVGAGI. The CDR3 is CASMPSSTDTQYF. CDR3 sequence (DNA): TGTGCCAGCATGCCGTCTAGCACAGATACGCAGTATTTT.

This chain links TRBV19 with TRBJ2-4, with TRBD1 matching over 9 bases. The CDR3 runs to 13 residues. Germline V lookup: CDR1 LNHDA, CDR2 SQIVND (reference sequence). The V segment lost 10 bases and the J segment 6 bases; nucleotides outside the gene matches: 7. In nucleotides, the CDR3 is TGTGCCACACAGGGGGCGCCCGGAAACATTCAGTACTTC. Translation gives CATQGAPGNIQYF.

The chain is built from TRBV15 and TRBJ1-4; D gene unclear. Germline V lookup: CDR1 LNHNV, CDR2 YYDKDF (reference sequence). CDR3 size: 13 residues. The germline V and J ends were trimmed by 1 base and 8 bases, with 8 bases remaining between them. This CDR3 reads CATSRGVREKLFF. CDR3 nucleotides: TGTGCCACCAGCAGAGGGGTTCGCGAAAAACTGTTTTTT. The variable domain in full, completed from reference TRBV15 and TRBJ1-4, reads DAMVIQNPRYQVTQFGKPVTLSCSQTLNHNVMYWYQQKSSQAPKLLFHYYDKDFNNEADTPDNFQSRRPNTSFCFLDIRSPGLGDTAMYLCATSRGVREKLFFGSGTQLSVL.

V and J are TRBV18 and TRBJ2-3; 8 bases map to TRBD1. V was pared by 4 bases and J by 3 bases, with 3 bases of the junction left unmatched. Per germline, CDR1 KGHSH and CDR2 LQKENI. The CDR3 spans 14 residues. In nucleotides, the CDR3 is TGTGCCAGCTCACTGGGACAGGCTACAGATACGCAGTATTTT. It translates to CASSLGQATDTQYF. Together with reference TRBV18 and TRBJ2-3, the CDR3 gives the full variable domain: NAGVMQNPRHLVRRRGQEARLRCSPMKGHSHVYWYRQLPEEGLKFMVYLQKENIIDESGMPKERFSAEFPKEGPSILRIQQVVRGDSAAYFCASSLGQATDTQYFGPGTRLTVL.

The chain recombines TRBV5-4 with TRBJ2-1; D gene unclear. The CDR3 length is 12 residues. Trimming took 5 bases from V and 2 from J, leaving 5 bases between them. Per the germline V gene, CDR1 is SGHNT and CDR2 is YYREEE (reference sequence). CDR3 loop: CASRDTYNEQFF. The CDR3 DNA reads TGTGCCAGCAGGGATACCTACAATGAGCAGTTCTTC.